Following are 13 T cell receptor beta chains from one sample sequenced in a study of human T cells and chemical hapten exposure. TCRdb redid the calling of the RACE reads with MiXCR, one entry per CDR3 protein. The repertoire holds more than 250,000 distinct CDR3 sequences, with over 7.5% as singletons. The time point here: pre-sensitization, week 0. Documented treatment: therapeutic diphenylcyclopropenone sensitization with weekly scalp DPC. The source was whole blood, collected in connection with sensitization to the hapten diphenylcyclopropenone (DPC). These receptors were collected from a man between 18 and 29 years old with alopecia areata. Some clones in this sample may be carry-over from other donors' samples.

This clonotype appeared a few times. The chain recombines TRBV6-2 or TRBV6-3 with TRBJ2-3, with D hard to call. Germline CDR1 reads MNHEY; CDR2 reads SVGEGT. The V and J ends lost 1 base and 2 bases respectively, with 7 bases between them. CDR3 length equals 14 residues. Here the CDR3 DNA reads TGTGCCAGCAGTTACTTCTCCGCCACAGATACGCAGTATTTT. It encodes CASSYFSATDTQYF.

This clonotype was found many times. DNA for the CDR3: TGTGCCAGCAGTAAGGGTGGAGAGACCCAGTACTTC. This gives the protein CASSKGGETQYF. V is TRBV6-6 and J is TRBJ2-5; D is uncertain. Trimming removed 5 bases at V and 4 bases at J, with 8 bases between. CDR1 MNHNY and CDR2 SVGAGI come from the germline V gene (reference sequence). The CDR3 length is 12 residues.

The V and J genes are TRBV5-8 and TRBJ1-5, with TRBD1 matching over 8 bases. This CDR3 spans 14 amino acids. The J segment lost 3 bases and the V segment lost 5 bases, leaving 4 bases of the junction unmatched. Germline assignment: CDR1 SGHTS and CDR2 YDEGEE. The CDR3 DNA reads as TGTGCCAGCAGGAAGGACAGGGACAATCAGCCCCAGCATTTT. Protein: CASRKDRDNQPQHF.

This clonotype occurred many times. V gene TRBV10-3 combines with J gene TRBJ1-2; 7 bases fit TRBD1. Unmatched junction bases numbered 6, after V lost 4 bases and J lost 4 bases. CDR3 length equals 14 residues. Per the germline V gene, CDR1 is ENHRY and CDR2 is SYGVKD. Here the CDR3 DNA reads TGTGCCATCAGTGCCGGACAGGAAGGCTATGGCTACACCTTC. Translating gives CAISAGQEGYGYTF.

This clonotype was observed many times. The rearrangement links TRBV28 to TRBJ2-7; D could derive from TRBD1 or TRBD2 (6 bases each). V lost 5 bases and J lost 3, with 17 bases in between. There are 15 residues in the CDR3. CDR1 is MDHEN, CDR2 SYDVKM, per germline. Here the CDR3 DNA reads TGTGCCAGCAGTACTACAGGGAGGACCCTCTACGAGCAGTACTTC. This translates into CASSTTGRTLYEQYF.

This clonotype was observed a handful of times. V is TRBV4-2 and J is TRBJ1-2; no firm D call. This CDR3 region has 15 residues. Trimming stripped 6 bases from V and 2 bases from J, with 16 bases between. The germline CDR1 and CDR2 sequences are LGHNA and YNFKEQ. The CDR3 region is CASRIGEGGNYGYTF. CDR3 coding DNA: TGTGCCAGCAGAATAGGAGAGGGCGGGAACTATGGCTACACCTTC.

This clonotype occurred many times. This chain joins TRBV7-2 and TRBJ2-3, with D unclear. This CDR3 is built from 13 residues. Trimming removed 6 bases from V and 0 bases from J, with 7 bases in between. The V gene's germline CDR1 is SGHTA and CDR2 FQGNSA. This CDR3 reads CASRLDSTDTQYF. The CDR3 DNA reads TGTGCCAGCAGACTGGACAGCACAGATACGCAGTATTTT.

In this sample, this clonotype turned up a few times. V is TRBV7-2 and J is TRBJ1-4; D remains unclear. Germline V gene lookup returns CDR1 SGHTA and CDR2 FQGNSA. The length of the CDR3 is 15 residues. The V end was cut by 1 base, the J end by 7 bases, with 13 bases between. The CDR3 DNA sequence: TGTGCCAGCAGCTTAGATCTGTCCCTGGGTGAAAAACTGTTTTTT. It translates to CASSLDLSLGEKLFF. The full variable domain, rest sourced from reference TRBV7-2 and TRBJ1-4, is GAGVSQSPSNKVTEKGKDVELRCDPISGHTALYWYRQSLGQGLEFLIYFQGNSAPDKSGLPSDRFSAERTGGSVSTLTIQRTQQEDSAVYLCASSLDLSLGEKLFFGSGTQLSVL.

This clonotype was detected many times. The chain carries TRBV28 and TRBJ2-7; 10 nucleotides line up with TRBD2. After removal of 6 bases from V and 7 bases from J, the junction contained 12 bases not matched to a gene. From germline, CDR1 is MDHEN and CDR2 SYDVKM. This CDR3 contains 15 residues. The CDR3 DNA reads TGTGCCAGCAGCCTAGCGGGGGCACTAATGAGGGAGCAGTACTTC. As protein: CASSLAGALMREQYF.

V gene TRBV10-3 combines with J gene TRBJ1-2; no clear D gene. The V and J ends lost 11 bases and 3 bases respectively, with 13 bases between them. This CDR3 comprises 12 residues. Germline V gives CDR1 ENHRY, CDR2 SYGVKD. CDR3 sequence (DNA): TGTGCCGCCTCGACGGAGTACTATGGCTACACCTTC. This translates into CAASTEYYGYTF.

This clonotype was found once. The chain links TRBV9 to TRBJ2-7, with D perhaps matching TRBD1 (6 bases). V was trimmed by 7 bases and J by 2 bases, leaving 10 bases between them. The CDR3 runs 12 residues. Germline CDR1 SGDLS, CDR2 YYNGEE. The CDR3 coding sequence is TGTGCCAGCGGAGGACAGACCTACGAGCAGTACTTC. It encodes CASGGQTYEQYF.

This clonotype was seen a handful of times. The chain joins TRBV7-2 to TRBJ1-1; unclear D gene. CDR3 length: 14 residues. The V end was cut by 0 bases, the J end by 8 bases, with 13 bases between. Per germline, CDR1 SGHTA and CDR2 FQGNSA. CDR3 coding DNA: TGTGCCAGCAGCTTAGCGAGGGAGTCAACAGAAGCTTTCTTT. Protein sequence: CASSLARESTEAFF. The full variable domain, completed using reference TRBV7-2 and TRBJ1-1, is GAGVSQSPSNKVTEKGKDVELRCDPISGHTALYWYRQSLGQGLEFLIYFQGNSAPDKSGLPSDRFSAERTGGSVSTLTIQRTQQEDSAVYLCASSLARESTEAFFGQGTRLTVV.

The V gene is TRBV14, the J gene TRBJ1-4, with no clear D. CDR1 is SGHDN, CDR2 FVKESK, per germline. Between the trimmed V and J ends, which lost 5 bases and 3 bases, there was a span of 10 bases. The CDR3 loop spans 14 amino acids. In DNA, the CDR3 is TGTGCCAGCAGCGACTTCGGGGCTAATGAAAAACTGTTTTTT. Amino acid sequence: CASSDFGANEKLFF.